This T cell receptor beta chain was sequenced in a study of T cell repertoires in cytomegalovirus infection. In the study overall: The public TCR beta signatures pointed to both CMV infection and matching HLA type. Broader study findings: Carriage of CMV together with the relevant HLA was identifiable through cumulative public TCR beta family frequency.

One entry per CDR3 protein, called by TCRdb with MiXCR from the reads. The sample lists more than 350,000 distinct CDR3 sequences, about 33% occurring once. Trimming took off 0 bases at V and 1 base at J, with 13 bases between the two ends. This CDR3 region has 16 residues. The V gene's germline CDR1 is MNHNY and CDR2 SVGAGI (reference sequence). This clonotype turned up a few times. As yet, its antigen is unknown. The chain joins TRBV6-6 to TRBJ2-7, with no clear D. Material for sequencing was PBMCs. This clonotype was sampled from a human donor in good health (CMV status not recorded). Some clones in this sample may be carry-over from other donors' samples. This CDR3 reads CASSYSVSATSYEQYF. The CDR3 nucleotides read TGTGCCAGCAGTTACTCGGTCTCAGCGACTTCCTACGAGCAGTACTTC.